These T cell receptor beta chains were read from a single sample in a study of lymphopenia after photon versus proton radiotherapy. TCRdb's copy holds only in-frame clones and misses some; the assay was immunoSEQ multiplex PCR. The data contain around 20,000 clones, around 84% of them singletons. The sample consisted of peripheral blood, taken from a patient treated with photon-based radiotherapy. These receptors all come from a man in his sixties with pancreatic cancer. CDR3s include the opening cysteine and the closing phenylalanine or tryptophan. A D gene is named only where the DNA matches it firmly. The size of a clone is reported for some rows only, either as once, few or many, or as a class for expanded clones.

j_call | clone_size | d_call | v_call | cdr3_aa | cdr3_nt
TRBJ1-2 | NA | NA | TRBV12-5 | CASGASTGPFYIGDYGYTF | TGTGCTAGTGGTGCTTCGACAGGCCCCTTTTACATTGGGGACTATGGCTACACCTTC
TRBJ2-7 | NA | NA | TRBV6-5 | CASTLRQGHEQYF | TGTGCCAGCACCCTCCGGCAGGGACACGAGCAGTACTTC
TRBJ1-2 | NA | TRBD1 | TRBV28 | CASSGDRARGYTF | TGTGCCAGCAGTGGGGACAGGGCTCGGGGCTACACCTTC
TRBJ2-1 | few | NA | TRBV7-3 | CASSFQPYNEQFF | TGTGCCAGCAGCTTTCAGCCATACAATGAGCAGTTCTTC
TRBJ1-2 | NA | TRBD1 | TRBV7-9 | CASSLAPGGVYGYTF | TGTGCCAGCAGCTTAGCACCAGGGGGCGTCTATGGCTACACCTTC
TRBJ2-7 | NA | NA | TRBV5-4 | CASSLDPSGSYEQYF | TGTGCCAGCAGCTTAGATCCGTCCGGCTCCTACGAGCAGTACTTC
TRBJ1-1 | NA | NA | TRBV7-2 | CASSGGPTGRAFF | TGTGCCAGCAGCGGAGGACCGACGGGTCGAGCTTTCTTT
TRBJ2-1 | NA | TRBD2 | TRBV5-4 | CASTHGTAGDYNEQFF | TGTGCCAGCACCCATGGCACTGCGGGGGATTACAATGAGCAGTTCTTC
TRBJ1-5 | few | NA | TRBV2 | CASSAGLGSQPQHF | TGTGCCAGCAGTGCCGGGTTAGGAAGTCAGCCCCAGCATTTT
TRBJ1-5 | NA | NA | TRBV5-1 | CASSLAAGDQPQHF | TGCGCCAGCAGCTTGGCGGCAGGGGACCAGCCCCAGCATTTT
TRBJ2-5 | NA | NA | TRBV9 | CASSVGGGQGYQETQYF | TGTGCCAGCAGCGTAGGAGGGGGGCAGGGGTACCAAGAGACCCAGTACTTC
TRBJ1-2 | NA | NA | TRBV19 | CASSIWPAQGGGYTF | TGTGCCAGTAGTATTTGGCCCGCGCAGGGCGGGGGCTACACCTTC
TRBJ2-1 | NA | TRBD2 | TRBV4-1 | CASSQVGGGRRNEQFF | TGCGCCAGCAGCCAAGTGGGCGGGGGTAGGCGCAATGAGCAGTTCTTC